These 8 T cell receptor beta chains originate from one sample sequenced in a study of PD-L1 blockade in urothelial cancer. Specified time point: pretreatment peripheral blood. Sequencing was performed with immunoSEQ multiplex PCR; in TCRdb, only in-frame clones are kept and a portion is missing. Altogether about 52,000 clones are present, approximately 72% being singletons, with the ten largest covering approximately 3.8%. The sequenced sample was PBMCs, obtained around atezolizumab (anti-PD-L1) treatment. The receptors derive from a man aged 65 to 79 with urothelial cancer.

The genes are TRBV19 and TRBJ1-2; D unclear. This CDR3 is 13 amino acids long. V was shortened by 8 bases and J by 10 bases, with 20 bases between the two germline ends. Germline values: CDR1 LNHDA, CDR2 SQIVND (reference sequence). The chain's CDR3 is CASGGFAFSAYTF. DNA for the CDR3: TGTGCCAGTGGCGGTTTTGCCTTCTCGGCCTACACCTTC.

The CDR3 nucleotides are TGTGCCAGTAGCCAACAGGGGACGCGGAGGATTAACTATGGCTACACCTTC. Amino acids: CASSQQGTRRINYGYTF. This rearrangement joins TRBV19 to TRBJ1-2; 7 bases align to TRBD1. Germline V lookup: CDR1 LNHDA, CDR2 SQIVND (reference sequence). V lost 6 bases, J lost 1 base, and 14 bases stayed unmatched. The CDR3 sequence is 17 residues long.

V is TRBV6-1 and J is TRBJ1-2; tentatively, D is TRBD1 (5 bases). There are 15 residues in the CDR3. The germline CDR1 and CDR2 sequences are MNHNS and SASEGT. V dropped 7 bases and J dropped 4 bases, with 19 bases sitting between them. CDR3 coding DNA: TGTGCCAGCACCTCCGTGTTTGGGGCCTTCTATGGCTACACCTTC. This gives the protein CASTSVFGAFYGYTF.

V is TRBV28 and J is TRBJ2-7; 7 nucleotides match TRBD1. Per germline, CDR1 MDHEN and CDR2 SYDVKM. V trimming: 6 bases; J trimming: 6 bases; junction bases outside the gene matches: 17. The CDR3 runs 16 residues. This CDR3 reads CASSTTGQTRGFEQYF. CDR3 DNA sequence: TGTGCCAGCAGCACGACGGGACAGACGAGGGGGTTCGAGCAGTACTTC.

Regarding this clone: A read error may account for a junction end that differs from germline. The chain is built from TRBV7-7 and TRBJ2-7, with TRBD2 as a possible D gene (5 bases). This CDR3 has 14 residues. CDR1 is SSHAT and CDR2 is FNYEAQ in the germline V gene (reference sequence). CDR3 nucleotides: TGTGCTAGCAGCTTTAGCGACATTTCCTACGAGCAGTACTTC. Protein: CASSFSDISYEQYF.

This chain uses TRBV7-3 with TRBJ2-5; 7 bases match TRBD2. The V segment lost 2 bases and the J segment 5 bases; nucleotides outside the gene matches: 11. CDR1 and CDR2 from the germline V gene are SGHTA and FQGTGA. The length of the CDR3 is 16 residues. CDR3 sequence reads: CASSLGGGGGGETQYF. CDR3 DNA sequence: TGTGCCAGCAGCTTAGGAGGTGGTGGGGGAGGGGAGACCCAGTACTTC.

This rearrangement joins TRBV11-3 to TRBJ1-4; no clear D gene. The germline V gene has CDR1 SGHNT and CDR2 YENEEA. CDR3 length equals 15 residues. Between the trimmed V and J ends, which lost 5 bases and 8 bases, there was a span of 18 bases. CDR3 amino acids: CASSAGTLFSEKLFF. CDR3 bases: TGTGCCAGCAGCGCCGGTACCCTCTTTTCCGAAAAACTGTTTTTT.

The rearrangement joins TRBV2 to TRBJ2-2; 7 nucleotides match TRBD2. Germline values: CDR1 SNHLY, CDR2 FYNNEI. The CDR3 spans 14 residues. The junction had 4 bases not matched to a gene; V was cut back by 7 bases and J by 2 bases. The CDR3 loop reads CASKRDDNTGELFF. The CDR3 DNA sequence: TGTGCCAGCAAGCGGGACGACAACACCGGGGAGCTGTTTTTT.